These T cell receptor beta chains were read from a single sample in a study of T cells in Graves' hyperthyroidism and ophthalmopathy. MiXCR, run by TCRdb on the multiplex PCR reads, gives a single entry per CDR3 protein. The sample comprises roughly 740,000 distinct CDR3 sequences, roughly 15% of which are singletons, and 8.4% rests with the top ten. Sequencing input: blood. These receptor sequences come from a young man with Graves' hyperthyroidism. Both conserved end residues are part of each CDR3. D genes are given only for firm matches. Size is omitted from some rows. Given values are once, few, many or a class for expanded clones.

abundance	v_gene	j_gene	len	d_gene	CDR3nt	CDR3aa
many	TRBV6-1	TRBJ2-5	16	TRBD2	TGTGCCAGCAAACGGACTAGCGGGAGGGCCCGGGAGACCCAGTACTTC	CASKRTSGRARETQYF
many	TRBV2	TRBJ1-1	11	NA	TGTGCCAGCACGAAGAACACTGAAGCTTTCTTT	CASTKNTEAFF
few	TRBV19	TRBJ2-1	21	TRBD2	TGTGCCAGTAGCCCTGGGGGGCAGGGGGGACTAGCGGGTTACCCCTACAATGAGCAGTTCTTC	CASSPGGQGGLAGYPYNEQFF
few	TRBV4-3	TRBJ1-6	18	NA	TGCGCCAGCAGCCAAGTTGGAGCAGGGGAATCCCTCGGTTCACCCCTCCACTTT	CASSQVGAGESLGSPLHF
many	TRBV7-2	TRBJ1-2	15	TRBD1	TGTGCCAGCAGCGGAGGGACAGGGAAGAACTATGGCTACACCTTC	CASSGGTGKNYGYTF
NA	TRBV20-1	TRBJ2-7	13	TRBD1	TGCAGTGCCCCTCGACAGGGTTTCTACGAGCAGTACTTC	CSAPRQGFYEQYF
many	TRBV28	TRBJ2-5	14	NA	TGTGCCAGCAGTTGGGCGGGAACCCAAGAGACCCAGTACTTC	CASSWAGTQETQYF
many	TRBV27	TRBJ2-2	14	TRBD2	TGTGCCAGCAGTTTCGGGGGGTACACCGGGGAGCTGTTTTTT	CASSFGGYTGELFF
many	TRBV7-2	TRBJ2-3	13	NA	TGTGCCAGCAGTGGGAGCAACCGGGCCGCACAGTATTTT	CASSGSNRAAQYF
many	TRBV6-1	TRBJ2-1	15	TRBD2	TGTGCCAGCAGCCGAGATATGGCGGGAGCGAATGAGCAGTTCTTC	CASSRDMAGANEQFF
many	TRBV28	TRBJ1-2	12	NA	TGTGCCAGCAGCCCATACCGCTATGGCTACACCTTC	CASSPYRYGYTF
NA	TRBV7-2	TRBJ2-3	15	TRBD2	TGTGCCAGCAGCTTTCAAGCGGGATCCACAGATACGCAGTATTTT	CASSFQAGSTDTQYF
few	TRBV9	TRBJ2-1	12	NA	TGTGCCAGCAGCGAACGATGGGATGAGCAGTTCTTC	CASSERWDEQFF
NA	TRBV7-2	TRBJ1-2	14	NA	TGTGCCAGCAGCCCCCCCGGGGGCGCATGGGGCTACACCTTC	CASSPPGGAWGYTF
NA	TRBV2	TRBJ1-5	15	NA	TGTGCCAGCAGTGCGCCGGGACAAGGTGATCAGCCCCAGCATTTT	CASSAPGQGDQPQHF
NA	TRBV9	TRBJ1-2	16	NA	TGTGCCAGCAGCGTAGGCCCCGAGGGGGGCAACTATGGCTACACCTTC	CASSVGPEGGNYGYTF
NA	TRBV7-2	TRBJ1-2	14	NA	TGTGCCAGCAGCTTAGTGGGACCCTTATGGGGCTACACCTTC	CASSLVGPLWGYTF